This TCR beta chain was recorded in a study of T cell responses to AZD1222 COVID-19 vaccine. TCRdb keeps only in-frame clones here, not all; method: immunoSEQ multiplex PCR. In the table there are 200,000 or so clones, approximately 86% of which are singletons. Germline V lookup: CDR1 SGHTA, CDR2 FQGNSA. V was pared by 1 base and J by 3 bases, with 11 bases between. The CDR3 consists of 15 residues. Turning to this clone: Antigen: not known.

Study-level findings and limits: Most donors were white British and more were female, and clonal diversity was possibly underestimated.

The receptor comes from an adult in good health. The chain has TRBV7-2 and TRBJ2-3; the D gene could be TRBD1 or TRBD2 (6 bases each). Specimen: peripheral blood, collected on day 0 of AZD1222 vaccination. In nucleotides, the CDR3 is TGTGCCAGCAGCTTAGTTTGGGGGGCGACAGATACGCAGTATTTT. Its protein product is CASSLVWGATDTQYF.